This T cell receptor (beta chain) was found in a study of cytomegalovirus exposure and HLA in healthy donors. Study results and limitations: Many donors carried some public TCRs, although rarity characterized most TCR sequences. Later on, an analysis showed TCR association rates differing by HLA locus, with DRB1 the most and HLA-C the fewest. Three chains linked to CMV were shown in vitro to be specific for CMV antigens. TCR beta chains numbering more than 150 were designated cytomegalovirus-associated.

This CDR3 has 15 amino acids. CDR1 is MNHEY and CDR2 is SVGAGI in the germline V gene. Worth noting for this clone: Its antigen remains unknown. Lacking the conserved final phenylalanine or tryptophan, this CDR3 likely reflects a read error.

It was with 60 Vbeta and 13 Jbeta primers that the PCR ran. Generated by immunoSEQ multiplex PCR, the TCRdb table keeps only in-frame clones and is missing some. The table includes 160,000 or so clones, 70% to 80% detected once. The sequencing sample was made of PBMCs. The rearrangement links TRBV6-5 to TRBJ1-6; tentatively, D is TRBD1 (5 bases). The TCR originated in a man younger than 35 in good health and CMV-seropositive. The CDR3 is CASSDSGSYSSPLHL. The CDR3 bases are TGTGCCAGCAGTGACTCAGGGAGTTATAGCTCACCCCTCCACCTT.